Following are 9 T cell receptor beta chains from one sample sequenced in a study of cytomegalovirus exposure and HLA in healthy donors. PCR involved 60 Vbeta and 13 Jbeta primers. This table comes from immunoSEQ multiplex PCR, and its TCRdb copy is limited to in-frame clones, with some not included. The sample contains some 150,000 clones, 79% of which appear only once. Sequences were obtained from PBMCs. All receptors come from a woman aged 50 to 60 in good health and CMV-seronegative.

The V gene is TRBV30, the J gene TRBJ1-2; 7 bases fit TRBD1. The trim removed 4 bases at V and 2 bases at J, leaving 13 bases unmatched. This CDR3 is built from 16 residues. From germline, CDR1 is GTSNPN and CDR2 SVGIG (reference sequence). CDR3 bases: TGTGCCTGGATCATGAGGGGGCAATCTAGAAACTATGGCTACACCTTC. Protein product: CAWIMRGQSRNYGYTF.

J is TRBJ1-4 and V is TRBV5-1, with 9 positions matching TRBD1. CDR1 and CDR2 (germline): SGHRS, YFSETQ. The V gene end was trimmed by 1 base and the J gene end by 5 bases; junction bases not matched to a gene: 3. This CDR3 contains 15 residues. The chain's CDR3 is CASSLYDRGNEKLFF. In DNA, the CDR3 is TGCGCCAGCAGCTTGTATGACAGGGGGAATGAAAAACTGTTTTTT.

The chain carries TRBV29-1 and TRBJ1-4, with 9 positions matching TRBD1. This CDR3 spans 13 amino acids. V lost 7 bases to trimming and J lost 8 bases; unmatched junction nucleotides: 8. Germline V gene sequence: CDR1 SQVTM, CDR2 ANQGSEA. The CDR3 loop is CSAYGTGSEKLFF. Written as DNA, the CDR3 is TGCAGCGCGTACGGGACAGGGAGCGAAAAACTGTTTTTT.

CDR3 sequence: CATSSLDRGGKTQYF. The CDR3 nucleotides are TGTGCCACCAGCAGCCTAGACAGGGGAGGAAAGACCCAGTACTTC. The V gene is TRBV15, the J gene TRBJ2-5; 8 bases map to TRBD1. V lost 3 bases, J lost 6 bases, and 9 bases stayed unmatched. Germline lookup yields CDR1 LNHNV and CDR2 YYDKDF (reference sequence). This CDR3 comprises 15 residues.

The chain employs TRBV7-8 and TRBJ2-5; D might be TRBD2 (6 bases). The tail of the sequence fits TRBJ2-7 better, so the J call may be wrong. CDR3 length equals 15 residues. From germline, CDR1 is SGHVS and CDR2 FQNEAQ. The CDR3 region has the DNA TGTGCCAGCAGCTTCGCCCAGGGAGGTTCCTACGAGCAGTACTTC. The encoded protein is CASSFAQGGSYEQYF.

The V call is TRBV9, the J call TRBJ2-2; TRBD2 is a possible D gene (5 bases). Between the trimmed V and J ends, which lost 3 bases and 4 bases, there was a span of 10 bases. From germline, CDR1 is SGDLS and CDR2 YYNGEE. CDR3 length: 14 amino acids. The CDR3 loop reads CASSDAAGTGELFF. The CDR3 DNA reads TGTGCCAGCAGCGACGCGGCGGGCACCGGGGAGCTGTTTTTT. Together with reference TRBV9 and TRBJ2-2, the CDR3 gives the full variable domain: DSGVTQTPKHLITATGQRVTLRCSPRSGDLSVYWYQQSLDQGLQFLIQYYNGEERAKGNILERFSAQQFPDLHSELNLSSLELGDSALYFCASSDAAGTGELFFGEGSRLTVL.

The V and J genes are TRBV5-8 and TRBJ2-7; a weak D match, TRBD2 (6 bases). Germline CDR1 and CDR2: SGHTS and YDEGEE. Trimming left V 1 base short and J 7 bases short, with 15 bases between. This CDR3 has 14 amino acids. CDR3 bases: TGTGCCAGCAGCTTGTCAGGCCCGGCGGGAGAGCAGTACTTC. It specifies CASSLSGPAGEQYF. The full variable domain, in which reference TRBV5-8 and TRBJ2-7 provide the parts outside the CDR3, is EAGVTQSPTHLIKTRGQQATLRCSPISGHTSVYWYQQALGLGLQFLLWYDEGEERNRGNFPPRFSGRQFPNYSSELNVNALELEDSALYLCASSLSGPAGEQYFGPGTRLTVT.

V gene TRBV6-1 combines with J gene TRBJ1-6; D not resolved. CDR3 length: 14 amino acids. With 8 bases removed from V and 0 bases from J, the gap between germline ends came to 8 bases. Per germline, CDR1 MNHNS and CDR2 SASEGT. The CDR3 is CASGGSSYNSPLHF. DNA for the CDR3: TGTGCCAGCGGTGGGAGCTCCTATAATTCACCCCTCCACTTT.

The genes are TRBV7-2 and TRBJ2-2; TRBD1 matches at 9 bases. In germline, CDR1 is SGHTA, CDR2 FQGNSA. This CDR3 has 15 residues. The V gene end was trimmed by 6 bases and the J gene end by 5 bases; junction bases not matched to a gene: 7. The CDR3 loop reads CASSFPGTGTGELFF. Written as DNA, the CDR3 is TGTGCCAGCAGTTTTCCCGGGACAGGGACCGGGGAGCTGTTTTTT.